The clone carrying this T cell receptor beta chain was recorded only once. Its antigen is currently unknown. Germline loops: CDR1 SGHRS, CDR2 YFSETQ. With V trimmed by 1 base and J by 6 bases, 13 bases remained unmatched. The CDR3 totals 18 residues. This nonspecific control used anti-CD3/anti-CD28 bead stimulation of CD4+ T cells. Responding CD4+ T cells were sorted by upregulation of both CD40 ligand and CD69. The libraries were made with immunoSEQ version 4 in survey mode. Assay: immunoSEQ multiplex PCR; the TCRdb copy retains only in-frame clones and omits some. The sample holds 35,000 to 50,000 clones, roughly 92% seen once. This specimen comes from a study of persistence of HIV-infected CD4 T cells. Study-wide findings and caveats: Compared with CD3/CD28-stimulated cells, CMV- and Gag-responding cells showed lower TCRbeta richness.

The input for sequencing was CD4+ T cells sorted from PBMCs after 18-hour stimulation, taken from a patient who received antiretroviral therapy. The clonotype comes from an adult man with HIV who was CMV-seropositive. The chain couples TRBV5-1 to TRBJ2-3, with 11 bases identical to TRBD2. The CDR3, as DNA: TGCGCCAGCAGCTTGTTACCCTCTTCTAGCGGGGGGCGGGATACGCAGTATTTT. Amino acids: CASSLLPSSSGGRDTQYF.